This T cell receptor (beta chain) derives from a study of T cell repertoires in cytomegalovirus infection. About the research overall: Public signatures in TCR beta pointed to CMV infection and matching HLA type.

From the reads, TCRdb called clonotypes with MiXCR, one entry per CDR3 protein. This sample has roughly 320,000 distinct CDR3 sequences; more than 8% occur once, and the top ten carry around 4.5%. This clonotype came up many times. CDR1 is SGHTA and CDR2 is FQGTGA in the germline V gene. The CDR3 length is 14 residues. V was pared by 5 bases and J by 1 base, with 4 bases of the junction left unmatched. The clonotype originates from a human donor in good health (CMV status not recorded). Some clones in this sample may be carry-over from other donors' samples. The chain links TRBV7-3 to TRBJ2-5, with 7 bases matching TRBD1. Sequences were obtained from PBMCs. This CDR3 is CASSQGQSQETQYF. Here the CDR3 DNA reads TGTGCCAGCAGCCAGGGACAGAGCCAAGAGACCCAGTACTTC.